This T cell receptor beta chain was found in a study of human T cells and chemical hapten exposure. Germline CDR1 and CDR2: SNHLY and FYNNEI. The CDR3 length is 12 residues. Trimming stripped 8 bases from V and 6 bases from J, with 10 bases between. Time point specified: patch test 1, 2 weeks after DPC sensitization. Treatment of the sample: therapeutic diphenylcyclopropenone sensitization with weekly scalp DPC. Under the authors' procedure: Counts of TCRs in each sample centred on a median of around 100,000 and extended from roughly 25,000 to 750,000. TCRdb reanalysed the RACE reads using MiXCR and keeps one entry per CDR3 protein. These V and J calls are TCRdb output, not the study's own analysis. The table lists nearly 80,000 distinct CDR3 sequences, about 9.4% of them singletons.

This chain links TRBV2 with TRBJ2-2; D call uncertain. The sequence derives from a woman aged 50 to 65 with alopecia areata. Some clones in this sample may be carry-over from other donors' samples. Sequences were derived from whole blood, sampled in connection with sensitization to the hapten diphenylcyclopropenone (DPC). CDR3 amino acids: CASCPDPGELFF. CDR3 in DNA: TGTGCCAGCTGCCCAGACCCCGGGGAGCTGTTTTTT.